This T cell receptor beta chain was captured by sequencing in a study of cytomegalovirus exposure and HLA in healthy donors. Looked up from germline, CDR1 is LNHNV and CDR2 is YYDKDF (reference sequence). Trimming pared 5 bases from V and 6 bases from J, leaving 17 bases between. The CDR3 has 14 amino acids. Notes on this clone: Its specificity is not known.

Study observations and caveats: The authors listed around 150 TCR beta chains as cytomegalovirus-associated.

The primer mix had 60 Vbeta and 13 Jbeta primers. Libraries were prepared by immunoSEQ multiplex PCR; TCRdb keeps only in-frame clonotypes and omits some of them. The data contain about 170,000 clones, about 82% of them seen just once; the ten biggest clones take up about 2.4%. The chain uses TRBV15 and TRBJ2-7; D is perhaps TRBD2 (5 bases). This sequence was found in a male donor in good health and CMV-seronegative. Sequenced material: PBMCs. In DNA, the CDR3 is TGTGCCACCAGCGGACGGCCGGGGAAAAGCGAGCAGTACTTC. It specifies CATSGRPGKSEQYF.